This T cell receptor (beta chain) emerged from a study of siplizumab effects on memory and regulatory T cells. The wider study: Paired mixed lymphocyte reactions received either siplizumab at 0.85 to 1 ug/mL or no drug.

The repertoire was sequenced with immunoSEQ multiplex PCR; TCRdb's copy has only in-frame clones and lacks some. The table lists 15,000 to 20,000 clones, 45% to 60% of them singletons. The CDR3 spans 15 residues. Looked up from germline, CDR1 is SGHTA and CDR2 is FQGNSA. V shed 2 bases, J shed 7 bases, and the junction held 8 bases outside the gene matches. Turning to this clone: The antigen is unknown.

The mixed lymphocyte reaction cells were grown together in coculture at 37°C for around 6 days. Stimulator PBMCs carried Violet Dye, while responder PBMCs carried CFSE, combined at 1:1. Source material: CFSE-low (dividing) CD4+ T cells sorted from an allogeneic mixed lymphocyte reaction. The clonotype originates from a human donor in good health; the cells came from an allogeneic mixed lymphocyte reaction. This chain joins TRBV7-2 and TRBJ2-3; 8 nucleotides agree with TRBD2. The CDR3: CASSLNGGASNTQYF. The CDR3 nucleotides read TGTGCCAGCAGCTTAAACGGGGGGGCGTCAAATACGCAGTATTTT.